This is a list of T cell receptor beta chains from one sample in a study of T cells in Graves' hyperthyroidism and ophthalmopathy. TCRdb re-called the multiplex PCR reads through MiXCR, storing one row per CDR3 protein. The sample includes approximately 710,000 distinct CDR3 sequences, about 18% seen only once; the top ten take 15%. Source material: blood. Receptor source: a man between 45 and 60 years old with Graves' hyperthyroidism. Both conserved end residues are part of each CDR3. D genes are given only for firm matches. Not all rows give a size; the values are once, few, many and, for expanded clones, a class.

TRBJ2-7 TRBD1 few TRBV7-9 CASSLGQGAGYEQYF TGTGCCAGCAGCTTAGGGCAGGGGGCAGGGTACGAGCAGTACTTC
TRBJ1-6 . few TRBV4-1 CASSPINSPLHF TGCGCCAGCAGCCCGATTAATTCACCCCTCCACTTT
TRBJ1-1 . many TRBV11-2 CASSLDPQRAREAFF TGTGCCAGCAGCTTAGATCCTCAAAGGGCGAGGGAGGCTTTCTTT
TRBJ2-3 TRBD2 few TRBV9 CASSVAAGGLSTDTQYF TGTGCCAGCAGCGTAGCTGCGGGAGGGCTTTCCACAGATACGCAGTATTTT
TRBJ2-1 . many TRBV7-2 CASSGHTRGNEQFF TGTGCCAGCAGCGGGCATACAAGGGGCAATGAGCAGTTCTTC
TRBJ1-5 TRBD1 few TRBV5-1 CASSPTGGRYQPQHF TGCGCCAGCAGTCCTACAGGGGGCAGATATCAGCCCCAGCATTTT
TRBJ1-1 . . TRBV29-1 CSVAAAQDWTEAFF TGCAGCGTCGCCGCGGCGCAGGATTGGACTGAAGCTTTCTTT
TRBJ2-1 TRBD2 . TRBV5-5 CASSPRDLAGEGNEQFF TGTGCCAGCAGCCCAAGGGATCTAGCGGGAGAAGGCAATGAGCAGTTCTTC
TRBJ2-3 TRBD1 many TRBV7-7 CASSGGTGATDTQYF TGTGCTAGCAGCGGAGGGACAGGGGCTACAGATACGCAGTATTTT
TRBJ2-2 . . TRBV4-1 CASSQEGEPNTGELFF TGCGCCAGCAGCCAGGAAGGGGAACCGAACACCGGGGAGCTGTTTTTT
TRBJ1-6 . few TRBV4-1 CARELPNSPLHF TGCGCCAGGGAGTTACCGAATTCACCCCTCCACTTT
TRBJ1-2 . . TRBV6-2/TRBV6-3 CASSYHQILLGGYTF TGTGCCAGCAGTTACCACCAGATTCTACTGGGTGGCTACACCTTC
TRBJ2-3 TRBD2 many TRBV11-1 CASSRTSGRAQDTQYF TGTGCCAGCAGCCGTACTAGCGGGAGGGCCCAAGATACGCAGTATTTT
TRBJ2-2 . few TRBV5-1 CASSLTGWGTGELFF TGCGCCAGCAGCTTGACTGGATGGGGCACCGGGGAGCTGTTTTTT
TRBJ1-3 . many TRBV30 CAWSALRSGNTIYF TGTGCCTGGAGTGCCCTCCGCTCTGGAAACACCATATATTTT
TRBJ2-7 . . TRBV2 CASSVSGRYEQYF TGTGCCAGCAGTGTAAGCGGCCGCTACGAGCAGTACTTC
TRBJ2-2 . once TRBV20-1 CSAGEGGYTWELFF TGCAGTGCTGGCGAGGGAGGATACACCTGGGAGCTGTTTTTT
TRBJ1-1 TRBD1 . TRBV12-3/TRBV12-4 CASSSIRTGRLRPEAFF TGTGCCAGCAGTTCAATCCGGACAGGGCGGTTGAGACCTGAAGCTTTCTTT
TRBJ2-3 . few TRBV28 CASSLPGRTERTDTQYF TGTGCCAGCAGTTTACCCGGACGGACAGAACGCACAGATACGCAGTATTTT
TRBJ2-2 . . TRBV28 CASSFQAGELFF TGTGCCAGCAGTTTCCAGGCCGGGGAGCTGTTTTTT
TRBJ2-1 TRBD2 . TRBV28 CASSSGTSQGYNEQFF TGTGCCAGCAGTTCTGGGACTAGCCAGGGCTACAATGAGCAGTTCTTC
TRBJ2-6 . few TRBV6-1 CASVGPTGANVLTF TGTGCCAGCGTGGGGCCTACTGGGGCCAACGTCCTGACTTTC
TRBJ2-7 TRBD2 few TRBV18 CASSRGTSGATYEQYF TGTGCCAGCTCACGTGGGACTAGCGGGGCGACCTACGAGCAGTACTTC
TRBJ2-3 TRBD2 many TRBV19 CASSTGTSGKDTQYF TGTGCCAGTAGTACCGGGACTAGCGGTAAAGATACGCAGTATTTT
TRBJ2-7 TRBD1 . TRBV28 CASSLDLRTGGSYEQYF TGTGCCAGCAGCCTAGATCTTCGGACAGGGGGCTCGTACGAGCAGTACTTC
TRBJ1-1 TRBD1 . TRBV19 CASSRTGISEAFF TGTGCCAGTAGTAGGACAGGGATATCCGAAGCTTTCTTT
TRBJ2-2 TRBD2 . TRBV6-1 CASSRTSGPGTGELFF TGTGCCAGCAGTCGGACTAGCGGGCCGGGGACCGGGGAGCTGTTTTTT
TRBJ2-7 . . TRBV25-1 CASSGPIGGVDEQYF TGTGCCAGCAGTGGCCCTATAGGGGGAGTGGACGAGCAGTACTTC
TRBJ1-1 TRBD1 many TRBV12-3/TRBV12-4 CASSLSGTGGTEAFF TGTGCCAGCAGTTTATCTGGGACAGGGGGCACTGAAGCTTTCTTT
TRBJ1-5 . . TRBV11-2 CASSRRGDVHQPQHF TGTGCCAGCAGCCGCAGAGGGGATGTACATCAGCCCCAGCATTTT